Reported below is one T cell receptor beta chain. Read sequence stops 3 residues before the CDR3 end, and the germline J gene provides the missing end. These data come from a study of T cells in women clearing cervical HPV infection. All participants had a single incident cervical HPV16 infection, and prevalent HPV16 infections were excluded. Dot-blot hybridization genotyped cervical HPV amplified with MY09/MY11 PCR. Germline CDR1 SGHVS, CDR2 FQNEAQ. The CDR3 runs 13 residues. J gave up 2 bases and V 7 bases, and 4 bases lay outside the gene matches. The table came from immunoSEQ multiplex PCR; TCRdb's copy has only in-frame clones and leaves some out. This table holds 35,000 to 50,000 clones.

This TCR was recovered from a woman aged 18 to 75 with a cervical HPV16 infection that either progressed to CIN3+ or cleared (not recorded which). Sample: blood buffy coat. The gene calls are TRBV7-8 and TRBJ2-7, with 8 bases aligning to TRBD2. The chain's CDR3 is CASIGTRTYEQYF. The CDR3 DNA, read in part, is TGTGCCAGCATCGGGACTAGGACCTACGAG.